Listed here are 6 T cell receptor beta chains from one sample, sequenced in a study of T-cell memory formation after mild COVID-19. A single record per CDR3 protein comes from TCRdb applying MiXCR to the 5' RACE reads. The data show about 170,000 distinct CDR3 sequences, under 15% seen once. The sequenced material came from PBMCs or a T cell subset sorted from them (not recorded which). Every receptor here comes from a man aged 18 to 29 who had mild COVID-19 (a few samples of this study predate the infection). Cell type and time point are not known.

This clonotype came up a few times. V and J are TRBV27 and TRBJ2-3; TRBD2 matches 7 bases. The V segment lost 4 bases and the J segment 4 bases; nucleotides outside the gene matches: 14. From germline, CDR1 is MNHEY and CDR2 SMNVEV (reference sequence). This CDR3 contains 17 residues. This CDR3 reads CASSWGGSSSSSDTQYF. Here the CDR3 DNA reads TGTGCCAGCAGTTGGGGGGGGTCTAGTTCTTCCTCAGATACGCAGTATTTT.

The chain carries TRBV7-3 and TRBJ2-1; 9 nucleotides match TRBD1. V dropped 5 bases and J dropped 8; count of bases not matched to a gene: 1. The germline V gene encodes CDR1 SGHTA and CDR2 FQGTGA. The CDR3 loop spans 12 amino acids. The CDR3 DNA follows: TGTGCCAGCAGCCGGACAGGGGATGAGCAGTTCTTC. Its translation: CASSRTGDEQFF.

This clonotype was seen at least ten times. The CDR3 DNA follows: TGTGCCAGCAACCTCCCGGGCGTGGATCGGGGGACCGGGGAGCTGTTTTTT. This codes for CASNLPGVDRGTGELFF. This chain links TRBV5-5 with TRBJ2-2, with D possibly matching TRBD2 (6 bases). CDR1 is SGHKS and CDR2 is YYEKEE in the germline V gene (reference sequence). V was clipped by 6 bases and J by 5 bases, with 23 bases between them. The CDR3 is made up of 17 amino acids.

This clonotype was detected only a few times. V is TRBV29-1 and J is TRBJ2-1, with 8 bases aligning to TRBD1. Germline V gene sequence: CDR1 SQVTM, CDR2 ANQGSEA. There are 11 residues in the CDR3. The V gene end was trimmed by 4 bases and the J gene end by 9 bases; junction bases not matched to a gene: 2. In nucleotides, the CDR3 is TGCAGCGTTGGGACAGGGTTTGAGCAGTTCTTC. Protein: CSVGTGFEQFF.

This clonotype was counted only a few times. This chain connects TRBV4-1 to TRBJ2-1; 9 nucleotides match TRBD2. CDR3 length: 16 amino acids. Per germline, CDR1 MGHRA and CDR2 YSYEKL. V trimming: 2 bases; J trimming: 5 bases; junction bases outside the gene matches: 7. In DNA, the CDR3 is TGCGCCAGCAGCCAACCTACTAGCGGGCGTAACAATGAGCAGTTCTTC. Translating it yields CASSQPTSGRNNEQFF.

In nucleotides, the CDR3 is TGTGCCAGCCTGACAGGGTGGAGTGAAGCTTTCTTT. This sequence encodes CASLTGWSEAFF. V is TRBV28 and J is TRBJ1-1, with TRBD1 matching over 7 bases. In germline, CDR1 is MDHEN, CDR2 SYDVKM. CDR3 size: 12 residues. The ends lost 8 bases at V and 7 bases at J; junction bases unmatched: 7.